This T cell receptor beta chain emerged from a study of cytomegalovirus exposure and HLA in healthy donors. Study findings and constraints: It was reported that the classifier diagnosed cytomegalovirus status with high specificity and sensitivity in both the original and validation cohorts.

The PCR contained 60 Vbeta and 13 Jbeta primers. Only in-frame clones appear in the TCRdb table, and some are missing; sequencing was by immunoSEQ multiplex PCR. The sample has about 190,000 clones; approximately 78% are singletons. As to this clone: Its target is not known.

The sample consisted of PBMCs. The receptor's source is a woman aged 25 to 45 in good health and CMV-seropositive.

The CDR3 spells CASSWSKTPQETQYF. The DNA of the CDR3 is TGTGCCAGCAGCTGGTCTAAGACACCCCAAGAGACCCAGTACTTC. The chain recombines TRBV7-6 with TRBJ2-5; no reliable D call. Trimming cost V 4 bases and J 1 base, with 13 bases left between them. The CDR3 is made up of 15 amino acids. The V gene's germline CDR1 is SGHVS and CDR2 FNYEAQ.